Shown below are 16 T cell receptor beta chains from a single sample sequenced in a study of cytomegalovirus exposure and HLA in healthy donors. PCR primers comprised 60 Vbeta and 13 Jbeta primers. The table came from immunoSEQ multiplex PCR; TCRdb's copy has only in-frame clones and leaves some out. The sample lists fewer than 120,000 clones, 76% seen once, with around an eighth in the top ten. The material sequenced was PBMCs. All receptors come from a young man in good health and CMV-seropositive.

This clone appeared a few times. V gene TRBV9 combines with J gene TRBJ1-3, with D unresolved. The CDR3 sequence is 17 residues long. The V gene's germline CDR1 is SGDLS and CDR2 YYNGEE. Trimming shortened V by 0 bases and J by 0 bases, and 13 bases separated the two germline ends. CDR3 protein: CASSVASPGSSGNTIYF. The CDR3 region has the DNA TGTGCCAGCAGCGTAGCTTCCCCAGGAAGCTCTGGAAACACCATATATTTT.

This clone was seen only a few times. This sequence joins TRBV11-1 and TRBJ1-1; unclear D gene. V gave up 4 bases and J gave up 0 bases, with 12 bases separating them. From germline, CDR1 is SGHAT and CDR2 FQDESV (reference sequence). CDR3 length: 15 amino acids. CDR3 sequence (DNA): TGTGCCAGCAGCTCCCACATTAACGTGAACACTGAAGCTTTCTTT. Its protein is CASSSHINVNTEAFF.

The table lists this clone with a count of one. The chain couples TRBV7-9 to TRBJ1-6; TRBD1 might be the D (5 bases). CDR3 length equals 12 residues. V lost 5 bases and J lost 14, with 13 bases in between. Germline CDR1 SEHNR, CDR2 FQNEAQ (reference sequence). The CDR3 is CASSPRGFTLHF. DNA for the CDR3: TGTGCCAGCAGCCCCCGGGGGTTTACCCTCCACTTT.

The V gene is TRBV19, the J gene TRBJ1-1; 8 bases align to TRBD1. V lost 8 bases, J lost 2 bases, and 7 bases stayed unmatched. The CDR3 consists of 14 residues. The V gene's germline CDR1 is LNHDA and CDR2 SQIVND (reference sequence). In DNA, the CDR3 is TGTGCCAGTTGTCAGACAGGGGATAACACTGAAGCTTTCTTT. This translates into CASCQTGDNTEAFF.

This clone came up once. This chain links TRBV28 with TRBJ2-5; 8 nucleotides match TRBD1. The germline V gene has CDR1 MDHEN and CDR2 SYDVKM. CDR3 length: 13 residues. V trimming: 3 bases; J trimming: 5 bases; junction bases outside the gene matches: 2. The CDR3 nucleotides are TGTGCCAGCAGTTTGGACAGGGCTGAGACCCAGTACTTC. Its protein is CASSLDRAETQYF. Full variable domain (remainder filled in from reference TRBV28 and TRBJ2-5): DVKVTQSSRYLVKRTGEKVFLECVQDMDHENMFWYRQDPGLGLRLIYFSYDVKMKEKGDIPEGYSVSREKKERFSLILESASTNQTSMYLCASSLDRAETQYFGPGTRLLVL.

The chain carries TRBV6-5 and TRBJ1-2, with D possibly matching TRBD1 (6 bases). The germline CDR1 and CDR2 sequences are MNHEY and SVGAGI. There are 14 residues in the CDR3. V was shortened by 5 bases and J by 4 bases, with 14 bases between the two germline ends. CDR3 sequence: CASSDQGFSYGYTF. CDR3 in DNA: TGTGCCAGCAGTGATCAGGGGTTCAGCTATGGCTACACCTTC.

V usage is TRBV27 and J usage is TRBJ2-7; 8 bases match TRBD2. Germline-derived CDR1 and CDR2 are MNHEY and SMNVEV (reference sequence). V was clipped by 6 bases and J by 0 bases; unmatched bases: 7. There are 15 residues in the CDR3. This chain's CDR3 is CASSYSGGSSYEQYF. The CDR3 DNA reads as TGTGCCAGCAGCTACAGCGGGGGTAGCTCCTACGAGCAGTACTTC.

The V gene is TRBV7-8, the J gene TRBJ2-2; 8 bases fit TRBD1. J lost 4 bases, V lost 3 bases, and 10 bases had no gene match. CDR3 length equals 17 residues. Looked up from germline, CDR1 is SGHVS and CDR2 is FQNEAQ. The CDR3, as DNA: TGTGCCAGCAGCTTGAAATCCCAGGGGGCGCGCACCGGGGAGCTGTTTTTT. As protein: CASSLKSQGARTGELFF.

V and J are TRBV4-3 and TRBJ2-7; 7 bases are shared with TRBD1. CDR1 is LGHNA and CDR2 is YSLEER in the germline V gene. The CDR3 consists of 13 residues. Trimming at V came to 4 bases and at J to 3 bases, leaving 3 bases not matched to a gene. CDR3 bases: TGCGCCAGCAGCCCCGACAGGGACTACGAGCAGTACTTC. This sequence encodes CASSPDRDYEQYF.

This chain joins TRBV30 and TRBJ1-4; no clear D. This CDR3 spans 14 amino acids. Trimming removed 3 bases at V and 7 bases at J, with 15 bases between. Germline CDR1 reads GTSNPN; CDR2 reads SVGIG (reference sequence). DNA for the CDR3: TGTGCCTGGAGCCCGGGGAGTGGGAGTGAAAAACTGTTTTTT. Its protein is CAWSPGSGSEKLFF.

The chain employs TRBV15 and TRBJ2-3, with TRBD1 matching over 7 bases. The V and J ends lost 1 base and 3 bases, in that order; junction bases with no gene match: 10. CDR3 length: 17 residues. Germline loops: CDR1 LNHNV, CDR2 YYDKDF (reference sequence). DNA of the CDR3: TGTGCCACCAGCAGAGGTACAGGGGTCTCGGCAACAGATACGCAGTATTTT. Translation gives CATSRGTGVSATDTQYF.

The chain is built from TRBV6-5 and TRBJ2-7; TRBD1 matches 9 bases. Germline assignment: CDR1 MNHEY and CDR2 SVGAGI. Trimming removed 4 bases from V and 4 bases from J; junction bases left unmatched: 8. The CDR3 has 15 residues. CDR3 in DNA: TGTGCCAGCAGTTCGGTAGGGACAGGGTTATACGAGCAGTACTTC. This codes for CASSSVGTGLYEQYF.

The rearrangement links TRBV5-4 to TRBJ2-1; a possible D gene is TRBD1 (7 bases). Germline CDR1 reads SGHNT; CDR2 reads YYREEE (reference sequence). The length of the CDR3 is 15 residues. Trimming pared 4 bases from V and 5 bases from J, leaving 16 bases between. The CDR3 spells CASSPTGTSHNEQFF. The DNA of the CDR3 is TGTGCCAGCAGCCCGACAGGGACTTCGCACAATGAGCAGTTCTTC. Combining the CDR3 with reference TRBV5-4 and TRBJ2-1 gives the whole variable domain ETGVTQSPTHLIKTRGQQVTLRCSSQSGHNTVSWYQQALGQGPQFIFQYYREEENGRGNFPPRFSGLQFPNYSSELNVNALELDDSALYLCASSPTGTSHNEQFFGPGTRLTVL.

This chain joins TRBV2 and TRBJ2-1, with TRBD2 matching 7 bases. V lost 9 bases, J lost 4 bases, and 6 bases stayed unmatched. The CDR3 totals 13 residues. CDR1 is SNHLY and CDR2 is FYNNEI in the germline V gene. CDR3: CARGLLQYNEQFF. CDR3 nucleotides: TGTGCCAGGGGACTACTCCAGTACAATGAGCAGTTCTTC.

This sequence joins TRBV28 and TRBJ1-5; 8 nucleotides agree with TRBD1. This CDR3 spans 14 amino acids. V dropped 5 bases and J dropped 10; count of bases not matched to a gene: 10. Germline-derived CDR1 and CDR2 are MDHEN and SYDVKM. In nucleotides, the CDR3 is TGTGCCAGCAGTGGGAGGACAGGGATCTCTCCCCAGCATTTT. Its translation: CASSGRTGISPQHF.

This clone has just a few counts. The CDR3 region is CASSRLAGEYYEQYF. The CDR3, as DNA: TGTGCCAGCAGTCGGTTAGCGGGAGAATACTACGAGCAGTACTTC. J is TRBJ2-7 and V is TRBV6-6; 9 bases are shared with TRBD2. V dropped 5 bases and J dropped 3; count of bases not matched to a gene: 8. The germline CDR1 and CDR2 sequences are MNHNY and SVGAGI (reference sequence). The CDR3 has 15 amino acids.